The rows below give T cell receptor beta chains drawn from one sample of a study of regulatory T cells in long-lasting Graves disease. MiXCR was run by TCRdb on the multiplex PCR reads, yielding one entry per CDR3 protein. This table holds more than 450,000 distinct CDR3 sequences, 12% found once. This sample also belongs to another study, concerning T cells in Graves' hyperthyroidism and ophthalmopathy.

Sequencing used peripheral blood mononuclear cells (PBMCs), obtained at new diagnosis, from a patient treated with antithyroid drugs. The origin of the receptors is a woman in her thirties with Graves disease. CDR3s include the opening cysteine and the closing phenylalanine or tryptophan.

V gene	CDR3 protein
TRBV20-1	CSARRVGLASSYEQYF
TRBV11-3	CASSLETGQGAAVTGELFF
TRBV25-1	CASGGTGLDNEQFF
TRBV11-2	CASSSPTGALPQYTEAFF
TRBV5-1	CASSLAGGDYGYTF
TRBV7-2	CASSNFPGSRNEQFF
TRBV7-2	CASTVAGVSGELFF
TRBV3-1	CASHQRGRDTQYF
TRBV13	CASSSSDTPVSAGELFF
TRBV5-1	CASSLTQGSTGELFF
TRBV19	CASSMGTGIMNTEAFF
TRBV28	CASSFSWSPRDRGRVGTEAFF
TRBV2	CASSETGMNTGELFF
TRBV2	CASTYRTQETQYF
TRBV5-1	CASSYQASGTQYF
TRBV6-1	CASNVRSAEAFF
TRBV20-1	CSAAPGTQYEQYF
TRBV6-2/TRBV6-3	CASSYSIQPTSYEQYF
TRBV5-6	CASGPGLGQNVDNTEAFF
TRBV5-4	CASSLRPGLSTTQYF
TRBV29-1	CSVDGDYKGGELFF
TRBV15	CATTYWNAGELFF
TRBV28	CASSPPIGSWSYNEQFF
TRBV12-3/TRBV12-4	CASSLYSGTRRDTGELFF
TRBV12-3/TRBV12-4	CASSFFAGAGREQYF
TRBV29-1	CSVIAQGEKYNEQFF
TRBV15	CATSRELAGVYEQYF
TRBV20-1	CSAPKAGGAYEQFF
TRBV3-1	CASSQRLGSQAFF
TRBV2	CASQRDSNEQYF
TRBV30	CAWSQRGTDTQYF
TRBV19	CASSAIRDRGPQHF
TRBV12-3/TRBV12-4	CASSLAGVDTEAFF